Below, 8 T cell receptor beta chains from the same sample are listed, as sequenced in a study. Each CDR3 protein is one row after TCRdb ran MiXCR on the RT-PCR reads. The sample yields 650,000 to 800,000 distinct CDR3 sequences, approximately 15% seen once. The sequenced material came from memory CD4+ T cells from blood. All receptors derive from a female donor in good health, serving as a healthy control.

The table lists this clonotype with a few counts. The gene calls are TRBV9 and TRBJ2-1; no clear D. CDR3 length: 13 residues. Trimming stripped 0 bases from V and 9 bases from J, with 10 bases between. CDR1 is SGDLS and CDR2 is YYNGEE in the germline V gene. CDR3 region: CASSVGGGSEQFF. The DNA of the CDR3 is TGTGCCAGCAGCGTAGGTGGTGGCAGTGAGCAGTTCTTC.

This clonotype has only a few counts. The V call is TRBV25-1, the J call TRBJ1-1; D remains unclear. Deletions cut 3 bases from V and 6 bases from J, with 8 bases between. The CDR3 runs 12 residues. CDR1 MGHDK and CDR2 SYGVNS come from the germline V gene. CDR3 sequence: CASSDVGSEAFF. The DNA of the CDR3 is TGTGCCAGCAGTGACGTCGGCTCTGAAGCTTTCTTT. Combining the CDR3 with reference TRBV25-1 and TRBJ1-1 gives the whole variable domain EADIYQTPRYLVIGTGKKITLECSQTMGHDKMYWYQQDPGMELHLIHYSYGVNSTEKGDLSSESTVSRIRTEHFPLTLESARPSHTSQYLCASSDVGSEAFFGQGTRLTVV.

A few counts support this clonotype. This chain joins TRBV24-1 and TRBJ2-2, with a weak D call TRBD2 (6 bases). The CDR3 consists of 16 residues. The germline V and J ends were trimmed by 3 bases and 6 bases, with 16 bases remaining between them. In germline, CDR1 is KGHDR, CDR2 SFDVKD. The CDR3 here is CATSDARSGVAGELFF. CDR3 in DNA: TGTGCCACCAGTGATGCGAGATCGGGGGTCGCCGGGGAGCTGTTTTTT.

This chain uses TRBV6-1 with TRBJ2-1; D unclear. Germline CDR1 and CDR2: MNHNS and SASEGT. Trimming removed 2 bases from V and 15 bases from J, with 11 bases in between. CDR3 length: 11 amino acids. The CDR3 region has the DNA TGTGCCAGCAGTGAAAGCCAGAGGCGGTTCTTC. Its protein is CASSESQRRFF.

Only a few counts were recorded for this clonotype. The chain is built from TRBV5-1 and TRBJ1-4; 10 bases match TRBD1. V dropped 4 bases and J dropped 4; count of bases not matched to a gene: 4. The CDR3 covers 15 residues. Looked up from germline, CDR1 is SGHRS and CDR2 is YFSETQ. The CDR3, as DNA: TGCGCCAGCAGCGAAGGGACAGGGGTTAATGAAAAACTGTTTTTT. It is translated as CASSEGTGVNEKLFF. The full variable domain, in which reference TRBV5-1 and TRBJ1-4 provide the parts outside the CDR3, is KAGVTQTPRYLIKTRGQQVTLSCSPISGHRSVSWYQQTPGQGLQFLFEYFSETQRNKGNFPGRFSGRQFSNSRSEMNVSTLELGDSALYLCASSEGTGVNEKLFFGSGTQLSVL.

In this sample, this clonotype turned up a few times. The chain is built from TRBV7-2 and TRBJ1-2; TRBD1 matches 10 bases. V shed 5 bases and J 8 bases; nucleotides not matched to a gene: 8. Germline CDR1 reads SGHTA; CDR2 reads FQGNSA. This CDR3 has 14 amino acids. CDR3 amino acids: CASSPLDRGLGYTF. The CDR3 DNA is TGTGCCAGCAGCCCGCTAGACAGGGGGCTAGGCTACACCTTC.

The chain links TRBV4-1 to TRBJ1-6, with TRBD1 as a possible D gene (6 bases). The CDR3 is 18 amino acids. With 2 bases removed from V and 2 bases from J, the gap between germline ends came to 16 bases. CDR1 is MGHRA, CDR2 YSYEKL, per germline. CDR3 coding DNA: TGCGCCAGCAGCCAACCCGGGGGGGGCAGCGCCTATAATTCACCCCTCCACTTT. It codes for CASSQPGGGSAYNSPLHF.

This clonotype was counted ten times or more. The genes are TRBV29-1 and TRBJ1-1, with a weak D call TRBD1 (6 bases). The CDR3 contains 14 residues. Looked up from germline, CDR1 is SQVTM and CDR2 is ANQGSEA. V was pared by 4 bases and J by 4 bases, with 16 bases between. The CDR3 DNA reads as TGCAGCGTTGCCGCCAGGGGCGGAGGCACTGAAGCTTTCTTT. Amino acids: CSVAARGGGTEAFF.